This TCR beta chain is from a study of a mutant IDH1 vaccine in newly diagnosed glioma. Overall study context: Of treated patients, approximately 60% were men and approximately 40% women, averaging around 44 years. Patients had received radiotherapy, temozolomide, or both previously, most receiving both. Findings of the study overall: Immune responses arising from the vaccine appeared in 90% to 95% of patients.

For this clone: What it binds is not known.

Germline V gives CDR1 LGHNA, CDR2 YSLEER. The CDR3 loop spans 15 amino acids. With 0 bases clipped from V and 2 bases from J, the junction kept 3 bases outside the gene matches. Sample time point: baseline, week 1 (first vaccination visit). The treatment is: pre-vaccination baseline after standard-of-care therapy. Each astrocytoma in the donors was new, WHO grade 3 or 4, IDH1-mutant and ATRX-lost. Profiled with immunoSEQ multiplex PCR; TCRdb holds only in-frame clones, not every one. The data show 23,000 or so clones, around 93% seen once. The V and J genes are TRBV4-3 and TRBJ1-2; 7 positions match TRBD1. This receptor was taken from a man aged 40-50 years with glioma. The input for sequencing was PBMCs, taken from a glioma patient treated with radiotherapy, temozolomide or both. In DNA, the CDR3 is TGCGCCAGCAGCCAAGAGGAGGGGGCGAACTATGGCTACACCTTC. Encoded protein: CASSQEEGANYGYTF.